Sequencing of this T cell receptor beta chain was carried out in a study of blood T cell repertoires in COVID-19. The overall study: The samples span acute and convalescent COVID-19 from the United States, Italy and Spain. The cDNA or gDNA used as material had been derived from T cells, B-cell-depleted T cells, or PBMCs.

The CDR3 loop spans 11 amino acids. Germline loops: CDR1 MDHEN, CDR2 SYDVKM. V lost 5 bases to trimming and J lost 8 bases, with 9 bases between them. In the source study's methods: From reference gene primer amplification, estimates of nucleated cell counts were derived. Repertoires were generated with immunoSEQ multiplex PCR, while TCRdb's copy carries only in-frame clones and drops some. For V, J and clone size, that table is used; D and trimming come from the DNA. The table shows some 110,000 clones, with approximately 87% occurring only once. This clone was seen a few times. The TCR sequence derives from a man aged 50 to 60 with acute or convalescent COVID-19. The chain has TRBV28 and TRBJ1-1; possibly TRBD1 for D (5 bases). Sequenced: peripheral blood. This chain's CDR3 is CASSLTGEAFF. DNA for the CDR3: TGTGCCAGCAGTCTTACAGGAGAAGCTTTCTTT.